The clone carrying this TCR beta chain has more than one count but fewer than ten. This entry is derived from a study of blood T cell repertoires in COVID-19. The V gene's germline CDR1 is SGHTA and CDR2 FQGTGA. The CDR3 consists of 14 residues. The V and J ends lost 5 bases and 4 bases respectively, with 14 bases between them. Data came from immunoSEQ multiplex PCR; TCRdb stores just in-frame clones and leaves some out. Here the sample spans 150,000 to 200,000 clones, under 90% being singletons. Sample: PBMCs or T cells enriched from blood (not recorded which). This sequence joins TRBV7-3 and TRBJ1-1; D is perhaps TRBD1 (6 bases). The sequence was obtained from a woman in her 50s who had recovered from COVID-19. The CDR3: CASSQTGRPTEAFF. CDR3 nucleotide sequence: TGTGCCAGCAGCCAAACAGGGCGGCCCACTGAAGCTTTCTTT. The entire variable domain, with the rest obtained from reference TRBV7-3 and TRBJ1-1, is as follows: GAGVSQTPSNKVTEKGKYVELRCDPISGHTALYWYRQSLGQGPEFLIYFQGTGAADDSGLPNDRFFAVRPEGSVSTLKIQRTERGDSAVYLCASSQTGRPTEAFFGQGTRLTVV.